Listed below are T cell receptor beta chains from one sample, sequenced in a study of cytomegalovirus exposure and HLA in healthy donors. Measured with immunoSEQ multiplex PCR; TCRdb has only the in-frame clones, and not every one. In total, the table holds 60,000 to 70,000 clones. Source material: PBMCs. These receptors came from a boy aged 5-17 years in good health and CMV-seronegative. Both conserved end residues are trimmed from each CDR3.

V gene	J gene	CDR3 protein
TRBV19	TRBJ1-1	ASNSNWNTEAF
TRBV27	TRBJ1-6	ASSRTGRGMGGDSPLH
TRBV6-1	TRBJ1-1	ASSDRGWVNTEAF
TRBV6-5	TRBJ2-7	ASSKRTPIYEQY
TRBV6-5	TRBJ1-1	ASEEGSSTEAF
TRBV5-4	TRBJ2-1	ASSFGGSPYNEQF
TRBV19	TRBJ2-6	ASSMISGGANVLT
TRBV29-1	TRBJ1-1	SVAPQAGDTEAF
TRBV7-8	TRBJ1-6	ASSLAEMMTPYSPLH
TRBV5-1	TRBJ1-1	ASSPRESGGAEAF
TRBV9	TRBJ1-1	ASSVDGSHKMNTEAF
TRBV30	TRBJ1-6	AWSPGGASYNSPLH
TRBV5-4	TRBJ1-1	ASSKGLRDAGKAF
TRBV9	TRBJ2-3	ASSPGGLAGVATQY
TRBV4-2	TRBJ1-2	ASSQESGDGYGYT
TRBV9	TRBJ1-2	ASSVAWQALNYGYT
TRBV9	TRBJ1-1	ASSVPDSLREAF
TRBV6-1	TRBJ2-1	ASNPTGPFNEQF
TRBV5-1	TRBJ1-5	ASTPTGGGGQPQH
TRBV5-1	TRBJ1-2	ASSLTRVYGYT
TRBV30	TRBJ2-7	ACPRTGESYEQY
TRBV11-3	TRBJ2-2	ASSSSGTTAGELF
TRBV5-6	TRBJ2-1	ASTQGVEQF
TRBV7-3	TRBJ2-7	ASSLIAGLTLD
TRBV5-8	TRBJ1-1	ASSLRGVTEAF
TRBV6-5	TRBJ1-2	ASSYSGGQGHARYT
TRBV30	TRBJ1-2	AWTAGAGYT
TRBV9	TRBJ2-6	ASSFPTGLTSGANVLT
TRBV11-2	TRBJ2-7	ASSLGQTYEQY
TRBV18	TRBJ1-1	ASSPRGRGGTEAF
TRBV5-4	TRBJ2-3	ASSNGLVGDTQY
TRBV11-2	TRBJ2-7	ASSLWSYEQY
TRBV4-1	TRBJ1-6	ASSQAVTRSHSSYNSPLH
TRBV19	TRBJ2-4	ASSGRGAENIQY
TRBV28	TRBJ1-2	ASSLTYGGNYGYT